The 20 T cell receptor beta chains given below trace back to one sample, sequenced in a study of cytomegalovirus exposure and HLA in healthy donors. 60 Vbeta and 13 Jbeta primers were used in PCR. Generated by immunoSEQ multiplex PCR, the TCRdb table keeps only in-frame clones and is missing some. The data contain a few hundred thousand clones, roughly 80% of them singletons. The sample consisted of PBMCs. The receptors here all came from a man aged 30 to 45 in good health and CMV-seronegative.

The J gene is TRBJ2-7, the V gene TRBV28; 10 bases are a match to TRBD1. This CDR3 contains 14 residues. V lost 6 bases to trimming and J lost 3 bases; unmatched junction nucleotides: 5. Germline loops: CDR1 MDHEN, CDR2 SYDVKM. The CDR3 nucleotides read TGTGCCAGCAGGTACCGGGACAGGGGCTACGAGCAGTACTTC. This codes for CASRYRDRGYEQYF.

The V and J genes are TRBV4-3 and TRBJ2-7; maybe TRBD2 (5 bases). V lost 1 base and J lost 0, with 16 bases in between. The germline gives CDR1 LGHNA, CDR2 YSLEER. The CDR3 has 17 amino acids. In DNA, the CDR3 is TGCGCCAGCAGCCAAGCCTTCGGACGGGGAGTCTCCTACGAGCAGTACTTC. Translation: CASSQAFGRGVSYEQYF.

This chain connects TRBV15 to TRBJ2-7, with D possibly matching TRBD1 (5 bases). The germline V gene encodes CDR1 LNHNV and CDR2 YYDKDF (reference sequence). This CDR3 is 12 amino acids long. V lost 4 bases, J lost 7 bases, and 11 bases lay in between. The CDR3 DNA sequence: TGTGCCACCAGCACCAGGGATGGGGAGCAGTACTTC. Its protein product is CATSTRDGEQYF.

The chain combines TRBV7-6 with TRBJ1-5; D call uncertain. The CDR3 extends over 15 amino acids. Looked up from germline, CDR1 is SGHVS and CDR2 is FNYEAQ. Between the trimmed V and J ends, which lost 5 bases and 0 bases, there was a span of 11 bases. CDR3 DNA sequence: TGTGCCAGCAGCCCCTACACGGGTAGCAATCAGCCCCAGCATTTT. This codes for CASSPYTGSNQPQHF.

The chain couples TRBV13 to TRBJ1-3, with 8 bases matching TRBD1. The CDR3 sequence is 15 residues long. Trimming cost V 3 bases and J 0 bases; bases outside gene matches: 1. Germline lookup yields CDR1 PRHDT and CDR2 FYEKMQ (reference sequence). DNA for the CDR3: TGTGCCAGCAGCTTGACAGGGGTCTCTGGAAACACCATATATTTT. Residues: CASSLTGVSGNTIYF.

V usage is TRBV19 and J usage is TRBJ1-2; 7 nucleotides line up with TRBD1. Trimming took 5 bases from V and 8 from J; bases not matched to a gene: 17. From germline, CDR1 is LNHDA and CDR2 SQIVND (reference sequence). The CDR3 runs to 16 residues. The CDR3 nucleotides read TGTGCCAGTAGTCTCCCGAGACAGGGCAGCGGTCGGGGCTACACCTTC. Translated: CASSLPRQGSGRGYTF. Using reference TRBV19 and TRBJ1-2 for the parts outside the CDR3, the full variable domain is DGGITQSPKYLFRKEGQNVTLSCEQNLNHDAMYWYRQDPGQGLRLIYYSQIVNDFQKGDIAEGYSVSREKKESFPLTVTSAQKNPTAFYLCASSLPRQGSGRGYTFGSGTRLTVV.

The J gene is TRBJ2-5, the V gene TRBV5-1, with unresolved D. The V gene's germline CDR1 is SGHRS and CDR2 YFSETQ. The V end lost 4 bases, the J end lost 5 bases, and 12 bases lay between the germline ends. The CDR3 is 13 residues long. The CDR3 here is CASSPDPQETQYF. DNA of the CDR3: TGCGCCAGCAGCCCCGATCCACAGGAGACCCAGTACTTC.

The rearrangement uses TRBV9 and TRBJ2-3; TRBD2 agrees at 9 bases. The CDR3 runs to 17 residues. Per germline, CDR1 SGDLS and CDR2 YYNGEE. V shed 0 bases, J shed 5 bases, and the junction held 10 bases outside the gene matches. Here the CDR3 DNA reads TGTGCCAGCAGCGTAGATGGGCTAGCGGGGTCAGGAGATACGCAGTATTTT. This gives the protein CASSVDGLAGSGDTQYF.

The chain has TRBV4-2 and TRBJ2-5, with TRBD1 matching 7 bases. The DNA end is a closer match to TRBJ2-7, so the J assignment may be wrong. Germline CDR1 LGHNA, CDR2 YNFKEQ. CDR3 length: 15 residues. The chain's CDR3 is CASSQVQGSSYEQYF. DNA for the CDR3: TGTGCCAGCAGCCAAGTACAGGGGTCGTCCTACGAGCAGTACTTC.

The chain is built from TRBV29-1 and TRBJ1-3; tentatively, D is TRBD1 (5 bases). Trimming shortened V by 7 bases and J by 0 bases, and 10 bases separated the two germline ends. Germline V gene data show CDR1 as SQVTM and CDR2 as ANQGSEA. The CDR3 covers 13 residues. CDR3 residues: CSADSDSGNTIYF. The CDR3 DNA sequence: TGCAGCGCAGACAGTGACTCTGGAAACACCATATATTTT. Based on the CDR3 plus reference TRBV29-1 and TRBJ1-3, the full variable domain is SAVISQKPSRDICQRGTSLTIQCQVDSQVTMMFWYRQQPGQSLTLIATANQGSEATYESGFVIDKFPISRPNLTFSTLTVSNMSPEDSSIYLCSADSDSGNTIYFGEGSWLTVV.

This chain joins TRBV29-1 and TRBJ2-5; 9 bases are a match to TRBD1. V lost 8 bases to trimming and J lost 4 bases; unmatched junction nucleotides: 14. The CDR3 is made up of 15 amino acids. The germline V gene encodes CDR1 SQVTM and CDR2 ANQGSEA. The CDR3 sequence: CSLTHGGTGIETQYF. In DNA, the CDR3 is TGCAGCCTCACACATGGCGGGACAGGGATAGAGACCCAGTACTTC.

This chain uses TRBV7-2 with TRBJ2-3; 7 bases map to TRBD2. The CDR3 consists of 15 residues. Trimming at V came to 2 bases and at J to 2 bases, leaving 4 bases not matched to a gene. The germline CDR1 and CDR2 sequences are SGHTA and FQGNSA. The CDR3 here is CASSLQRGITDTQYF. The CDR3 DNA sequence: TGTGCCAGCAGCTTACAGCGGGGTATCACAGATACGCAGTATTTT. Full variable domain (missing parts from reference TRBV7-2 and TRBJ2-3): GAGVSQSPSNKVTEKGKDVELRCDPISGHTALYWYRQSLGQGLEFLIYFQGNSAPDKSGLPSDRFSAERTGGSVSTLTIQRTQQEDSAVYLCASSLQRGITDTQYFGPGTRLTVL.

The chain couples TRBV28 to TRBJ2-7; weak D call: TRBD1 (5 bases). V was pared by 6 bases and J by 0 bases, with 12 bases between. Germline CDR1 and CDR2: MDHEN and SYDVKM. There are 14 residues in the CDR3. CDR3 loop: CASSVLGPSYEQYF. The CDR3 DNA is TGTGCCAGCAGCGTACTGGGGCCCTCCTACGAGCAGTACTTC.

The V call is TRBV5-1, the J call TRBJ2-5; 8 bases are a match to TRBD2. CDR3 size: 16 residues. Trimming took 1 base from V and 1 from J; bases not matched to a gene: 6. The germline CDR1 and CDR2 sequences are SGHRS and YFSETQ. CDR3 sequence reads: CASSLWRGDLQETQYF. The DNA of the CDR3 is TGCGCCAGCAGCTTGTGGCGGGGGGACCTCCAAGAGACCCAGTACTTC.

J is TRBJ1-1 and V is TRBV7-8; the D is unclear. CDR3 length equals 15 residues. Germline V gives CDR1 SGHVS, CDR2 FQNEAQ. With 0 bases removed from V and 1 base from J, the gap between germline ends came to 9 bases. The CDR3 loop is CASSLALVENTEAFF. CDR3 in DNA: TGTGCCAGCAGCTTAGCTCTAGTCGAGAACACTGAAGCTTTCTTT.

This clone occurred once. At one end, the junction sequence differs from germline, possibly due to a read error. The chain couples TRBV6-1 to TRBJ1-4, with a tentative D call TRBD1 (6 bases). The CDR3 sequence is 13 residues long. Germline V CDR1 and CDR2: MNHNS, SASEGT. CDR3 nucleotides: TGTGCCAGCAATGAAATTACAGGGGAAAAACTGTTTTTT. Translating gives CASNEITGEKLFF.

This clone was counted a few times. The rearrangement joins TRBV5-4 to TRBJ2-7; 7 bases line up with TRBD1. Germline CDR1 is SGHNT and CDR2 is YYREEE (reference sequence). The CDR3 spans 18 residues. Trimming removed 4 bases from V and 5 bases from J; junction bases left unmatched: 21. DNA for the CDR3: TGTGCCAGCAGCCCAAACCTATCTTTTCAGACAGGGCAAAACGAGCAGTACTTC. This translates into CASSPNLSFQTGQNEQYF.

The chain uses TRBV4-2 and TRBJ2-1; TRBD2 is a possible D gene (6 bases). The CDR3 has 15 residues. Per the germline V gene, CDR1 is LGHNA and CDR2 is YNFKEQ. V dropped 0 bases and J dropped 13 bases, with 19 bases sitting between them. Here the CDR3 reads CASSQDTATSYEQFF. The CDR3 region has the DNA TGTGCCAGCAGCCAAGATACTGCGACTAGTTACGAACAGTTCTTC.

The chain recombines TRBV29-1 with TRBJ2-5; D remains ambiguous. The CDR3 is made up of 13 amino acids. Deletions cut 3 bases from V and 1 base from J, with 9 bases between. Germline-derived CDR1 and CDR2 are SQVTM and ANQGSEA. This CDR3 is CSVERGLQETQYF. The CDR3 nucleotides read TGCAGCGTTGAGAGAGGTCTCCAAGAGACCCAGTACTTC.

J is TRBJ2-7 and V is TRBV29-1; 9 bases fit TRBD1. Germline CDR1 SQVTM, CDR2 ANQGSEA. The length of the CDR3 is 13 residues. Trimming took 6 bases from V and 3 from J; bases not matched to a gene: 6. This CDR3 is CSVGTDRGYEQYF. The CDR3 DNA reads TGCAGCGTCGGAACGGACAGGGGCTACGAGCAGTACTTC.